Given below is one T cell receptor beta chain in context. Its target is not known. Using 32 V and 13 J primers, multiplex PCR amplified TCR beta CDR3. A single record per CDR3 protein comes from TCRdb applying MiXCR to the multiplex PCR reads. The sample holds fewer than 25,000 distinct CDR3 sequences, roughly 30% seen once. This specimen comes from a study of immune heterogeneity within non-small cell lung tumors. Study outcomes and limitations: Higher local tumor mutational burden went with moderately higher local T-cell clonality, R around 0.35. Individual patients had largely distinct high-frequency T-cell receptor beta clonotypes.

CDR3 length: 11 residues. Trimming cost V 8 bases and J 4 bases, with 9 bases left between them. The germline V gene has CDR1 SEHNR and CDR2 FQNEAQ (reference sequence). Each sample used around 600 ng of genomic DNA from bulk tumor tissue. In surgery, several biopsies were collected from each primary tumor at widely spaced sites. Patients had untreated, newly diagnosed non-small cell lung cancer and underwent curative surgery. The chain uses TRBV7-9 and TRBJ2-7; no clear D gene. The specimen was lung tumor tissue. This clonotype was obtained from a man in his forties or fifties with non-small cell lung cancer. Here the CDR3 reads CASSTEYEQYF. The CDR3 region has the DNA TGTGCCAGCTCGACTGAGTACGAGCAGTACTTC.